This entry features one T cell receptor beta chain sequence. Its target antigen remains unknown. One base away there is no much larger clone; base qualities are not given. This specimen comes from a study of T cell responses to AZD1222 COVID-19 vaccine (dated by TCRdb to the early 2020s). For the study in its entirety: Because spike-specific TCR depth and breadth did not differ between the two schedules, AZD1222 recipients who got a second dose at roughly 4 weeks were pooled with those who got a second dose at roughly 12 weeks. TCR sequencing covered some 250 trial participants: 200 to 220 given two doses of AZD1222 and about 26 given two doses of MenACWY control vaccine. Trial participants were enrolled by age into subgroups of 18-55, 56-69 and 70-plus years, and 148, 28 and 57 TCR-sequenced participants, respectively, were included in these subgroups. General conclusions and limits of the study: Nearly half of unique spike-specific TCRs reportedly recognized epitopes outside regions mutated in the B.1.351 and B.1.1.7 variants. Only a handful of AZD1222 recipients were SARS-CoV-2 seropositive at baseline, limiting conclusions about previously exposed vaccinees. A significant rise in spike-specific TCR breadth and depth was observed after two AZD1222 doses relative to day 0 and relative to MenACWY recipients. Because no day 14 peak-response samples were available, repertoires were characterized only after the peak T cell response. Participants were mostly white British, with more females than males. The authors suggested clonal diversity may have been underestimated. The vaccine-associated CD4 TCRs covered the entire spike protein, and the dominant responses fell in regions 160-218 and 743-854. The 56-69-year group was small, and its depth increase did not reach significance, likely because of low power.

The CDR3 contains 15 residues, cysteine and phenylalanine counted. Of the read, only the CDR3 DNA is kept; its 45 bases are in frame from base 1. CDR1 and CDR2 (MGHRA, YSYEKL) derive from the germline V gene. Trimming costs V 0 bases and J 7 bases, and their ends lie 10 bases apart. The CDR3 regions of human TCRbeta chains were subjected to immunosequencing. In the source study's methods: TCRs in the repertoires were matched against a reference library of SARS-CoV-2-specific TCRs that had been generated with the MIRA antigen-specificity platform. Breadth meant the fraction of unique TCRs that were SARS-CoV-2-associated, whereas depth meant the fraction of total T cells that were SARS-CoV-2-associated. Using the MIRA data, every spike-specific TCR was mapped to the spike region that the TCR reacted to and assigned to either a CD4 or a CD8 class. Log10-transformed breadth and depth values were compared by one-way ANOVA with Sidak's multiple comparisons tests. The clones in this table, taken by TCRdb from immuneACCESS, are in-frame only. Not every clone is retained; where verified, under half of the shortfall comes from an unresolved V gene, and the cause of the rest is unknown. V, J and clone size were drawn from that table, and D and trimming were deduced from the DNA. This sample is represented by about 84,000 clones; approximately 90% of them were singletons. The top ten hold more than 1.3% of the sample.

This specimen's time point label, interpreted: baseline before first vaccination. Vaccinee samples came from UK trials COV001 and COV002, including a single-blind randomized controlled phase 2/3 trial of AZD1222 (ChAdOx1 nCoV-19) in healthy adults. For TCRbeta chain sequencing, PBMC samples were collected from trial participants at day 0 and at day 28 after the second dose. This chain is built from TRBV4-1 and TRBJ1-6, with no confident D gene call. This specimen consisted of peripheral blood, obtained on day 0 of AZD1222 vaccination. The TCR sequence derives from an adult in good health. CDR3 protein: CASSQDRAANSPLHF. The DNA reads TGCGCCAGCAGCCAAGATCGGGCAGCCAATTCACCCCTCCACTTT.